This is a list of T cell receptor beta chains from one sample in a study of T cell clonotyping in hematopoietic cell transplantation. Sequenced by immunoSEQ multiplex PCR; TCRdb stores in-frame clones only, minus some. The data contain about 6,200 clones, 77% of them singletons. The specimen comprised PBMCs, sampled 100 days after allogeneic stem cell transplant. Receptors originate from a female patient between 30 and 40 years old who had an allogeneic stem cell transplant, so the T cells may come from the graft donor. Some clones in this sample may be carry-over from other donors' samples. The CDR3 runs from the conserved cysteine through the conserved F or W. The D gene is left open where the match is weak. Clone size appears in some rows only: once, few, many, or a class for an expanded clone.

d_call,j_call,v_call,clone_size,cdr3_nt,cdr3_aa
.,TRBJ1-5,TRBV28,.,TGTGCCAGCAATGGGGGGGGCCAGCCCCAGCATTTT,CASNGGGQPQHF
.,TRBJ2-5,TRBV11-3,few,TGTGCCAGCAGCCTACGGGGGATTCAAGAGACCCAGTACTTC,CASSLRGIQETQYF
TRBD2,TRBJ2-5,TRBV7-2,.,TGTGCCAGCAGCTTAGCGTTGACTACTAGCGGGGGGTCCCAAGGAACCCAGTACTTC,CASSLALTTSGGSQGTQYF
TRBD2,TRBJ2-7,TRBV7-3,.,TGTGCCAGCAGCTTAGGTAGCGGGGGCTCCTACGAGCAGTACTTC,CASSLGSGGSYEQYF
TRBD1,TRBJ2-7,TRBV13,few,TGTGCCAGCAGCTCCGGGACAGGGCCATTTTACGAGCAGTACTTC,CASSSGTGPFYEQYF
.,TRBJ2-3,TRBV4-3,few,TGCGCCAGCAGCCAAGAGCTTTTGGGGGCCAGCACAGATACGCAGTATTTT,CASSQELLGASTDTQYF
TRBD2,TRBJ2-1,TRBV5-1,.,TGCGCCAGCAGGTCGTTCACTAGCGGGGGCAATGAGCAGTTCTTC,CASRSFTSGGNEQFF
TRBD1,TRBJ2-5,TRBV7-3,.,TGTGCCAGCAGCTTGACAGGGGGCAGCGAGACCCAGTACTTC,CASSLTGGSETQYF
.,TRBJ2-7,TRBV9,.,TGTGCCAGCAGCCCAACCCAGGGTAAAGAGCAGTACTTC,CASSPTQGKEQYF
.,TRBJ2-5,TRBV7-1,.,TGTGCCAGCAGCCTACGGGGGATTCAAGAGACCCAGTACTTC,CASSLRGIQETQYF
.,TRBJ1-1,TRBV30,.,TGTGCCTGGACTAGGACCAATTCCCGAGCTTTCTTT,CAWTRTNSRAFF
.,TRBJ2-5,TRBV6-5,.,TGTGCCAGCAGTTCCCTCCAAGCGGGCCGAGAGACCCAGTACTTC,CASSSLQAGRETQYF
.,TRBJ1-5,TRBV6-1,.,TGTGCCAGCAGTGAAGCGCATGGCCAGCAGCCCCAGCATTTT,CASSEAHGQQPQHF
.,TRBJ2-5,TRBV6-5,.,TGTGCCAGCAGTTACGCCCCGAAAGAGACCCAGTACTTC,CASSYAPKETQYF
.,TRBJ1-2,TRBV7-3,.,TGTGCCAGCAGCTTAAATGTGGGGGGGGCCTATGGCTACACCTTC,CASSLNVGGAYGYTF
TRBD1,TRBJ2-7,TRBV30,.,TGTGCCTGGGCTGCCCTGGGACAGGGGATGTACGAGCAGTACTTC,CAWAALGQGMYEQYF
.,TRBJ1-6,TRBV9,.,TGTGCCAGCAGCGTTTTAAGGGGAGGAGGTTCACCCCTCCACTTT,CASSVLRGGGSPLHF
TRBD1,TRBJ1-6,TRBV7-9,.,TGTGCCAGCAGCCCGTGGGACAGTGGGTATAATTCACCCCTCCACTTT,CASSPWDSGYNSPLHF
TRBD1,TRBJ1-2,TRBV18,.,TGTGCCAGCTCACAGGCGCAGGGGGATTATGGCTACACCTTC,CASSQAQGDYGYTF
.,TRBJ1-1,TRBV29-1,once,TGCAGCGTTGTTGGGGGGCGGGAAAAAGCTTTCTTT,CSVVGGREKAFF
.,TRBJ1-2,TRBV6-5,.,TGTGCCAGCAGTTACTCGGGGACCTATGGCTACACCTTC,CASSYSGTYGYTF
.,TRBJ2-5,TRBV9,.,TGTGCCAGCAGCGCTGGGGGGTGGAAGACCCAGTACTTC,CASSAGGWKTQYF
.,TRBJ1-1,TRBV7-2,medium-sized,TGTGCCAGCAGCTTAGATGGACAAACTGAAGCTTTCTTT,CASSLDGQTEAFF
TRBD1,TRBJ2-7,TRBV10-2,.,TGCGCCAGCGGAACCGGGACAGGTCCCCACGAGCAGTACTTC,CASGTGTGPHEQYF
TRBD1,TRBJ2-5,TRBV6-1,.,TGTGCCAGCAGTGTGGGTACAGGGGGTTATAGAGAGACCCAGTACTTC,CASSVGTGGYRETQYF
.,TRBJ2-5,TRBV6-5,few,TGTGCCAGCAGTTACTCGGCAGGGGAAGAGACCCAGTACTTC,CASSYSAGEETQYF
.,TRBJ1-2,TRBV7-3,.,TGTGCCAGCAGCTTAGGGGTAGGGACTAACTATGGCTACACCTTC,CASSLGVGTNYGYTF
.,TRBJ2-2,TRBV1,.,TGCACCAGCACCCGGGTCGGGACAACGAACACCGGGGAGCTGTTTTTT,CTSTRVGTTNTGELFF
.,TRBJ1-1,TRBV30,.,TGTGCCTGGAGTGTACAGGGAAACACTGAAGCTTTCTTT,CAWSVQGNTEAFF
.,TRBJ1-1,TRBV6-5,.,TGTGCCAGCAGTACAGGGTTATACACTGAAGCTTTCTTT,CASSTGLYTEAFF
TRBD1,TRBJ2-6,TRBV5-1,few,TGCGCCAGCAGCCGAACAGGACAGGCCTCCTCTGGGGCCAACGTCCTGACTTTC,CASSRTGQASSGANVLTF
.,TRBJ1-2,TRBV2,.,TGTGCCAGCAACACAGTGGCCTATGGCTACACCTTC,CASNTVAYGYTF
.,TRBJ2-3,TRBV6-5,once,TGTGCCAGCACCACATCGTTAGAGGGCACAGATACGCAGTATTTT,CASTTSLEGTDTQYF
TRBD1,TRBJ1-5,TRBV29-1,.,TGCAGCGTTGCCCTCGGGACAGGGAAAAATCAGCCCCAGCATTTT,CSVALGTGKNQPQHF
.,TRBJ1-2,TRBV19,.,TGTGCCAGTAGTCCCAGGGATGGGGACTACGGCTACACCTTC,CASSPRDGDYGYTF